The rows below give T cell receptor beta chains drawn from one sample of a study of blood T cells in healthy people across ages. TCRdb reanalysed the 5' RACE reads using MiXCR and keeps one entry per CDR3 protein. The profile shows 1.5 million to 2 million distinct CDR3 sequences, about 31% of them singletons. The sample was blood. Source of these receptors: a woman in her twenties or thirties in good health. The CDR3 runs from the conserved cysteine through the conserved F or W. A D gene is named only where the DNA matches it firmly. A row's size may be missing; if present it is once, few, many or a size class.

v_gene,d_gene,j_gene,abundance,CDR3nt,CDR3aa
TRBV12-3/TRBV12-4,NA,TRBJ2-3,NA,TGTGCCAGCAGTTACGGAGATATGCAGTATTTT,CASSYGDMQYF
TRBV20-1,TRBD2,TRBJ2-1,NA,TGCAGTGCTGGGGGGACTAGCCGGGGCGTAAATGAGCAGTTCTTC,CSAGGTSRGVNEQFF
TRBV7-2,NA,TRBJ1-4,few,TGTGCCAGCAGCCCCTCCGGGCCAAAACTGTTTTTT,CASSPSGPKLFF
TRBV28,TRBD1,TRBJ2-7,many,TGTGCCAGCAGGCCCGGACAGGGGATCTACGAGCAGTACTTC,CASRPGQGIYEQYF
TRBV7-6,TRBD2,TRBJ2-7,NA,TGTGCCAGCAGCCCACTCGCGGGGGACCCTACCTTCTACGAGCAGTACTTC,CASSPLAGDPTFYEQYF
TRBV28,NA,TRBJ2-2,few,TGTGCCAGCAGCCCGACCCCATTTCGAGGGGGCACCGGGGAGCTGTTTTTT,CASSPTPFRGGTGELFF
TRBV7-9,NA,TRBJ2-7,NA,TGTCCCAGCAGCCAGGGTGTGAACGAGCAGTACTTC,CPSSQGVNEQYF
TRBV29-1,TRBD2,TRBJ2-3,many,TGCAGCGTTGGGGGACTAGCGGAAGACACAGATACGCAGTATTTT,CSVGGLAEDTDTQYF
TRBV20-1,TRBD2,TRBJ2-7,few,TGCAGTGCTAGAACGGGAGGGACGGACGAGCAGTACTTC,CSARTGGTDEQYF
TRBV5-1,TRBD2,TRBJ2-3,NA,TGCGCCAGCAGTTCCCGACTAGCGGCCCCGCTAGGTACAGATACGCAGTATTTT,CASSSRLAAPLGTDTQYF
TRBV4-2,NA,TRBJ2-2,NA,TGTGCCAGCAGCCAAGATTCGAAAGGCACGAACACCGGGGAGCTGTTTTTT,CASSQDSKGTNTGELFF
TRBV6-6,TRBD2,TRBJ2-7,NA,TGTGCCAGCAGTCCATGGGGCGGGAGTCCCAACGAGCAGTACTTC,CASSPWGGSPNEQYF
TRBV7-6,TRBD2,TRBJ2-3,NA,TGTGCCAGCAGTCCTCGGGAGGATTCGGATACGCAGTATTTT,CASSPREDSDTQYF
TRBV15,TRBD1,TRBJ2-5,few,TGTGCCACCACCTTGGACAGGAACCAAGAGACCCAGTACTTC,CATTLDRNQETQYF
TRBV28,NA,TRBJ1-1,NA,TGTGCCAGCTCCAACGACCAGGGGAGCACTGAAGCTTTCTTT,CASSNDQGSTEAFF
TRBV27,NA,TRBJ1-5,NA,TGTGCCAGCAGTTCCGGGACCGCCGGCAATCAGCCCCAGCATTTT,CASSSGTAGNQPQHF
TRBV13,TRBD1,TRBJ2-7,NA,TGTGCCAGCAGCCCACTACAAGCGGGGACAGGGGGCGCCGAGCAGTACTTC,CASSPLQAGTGGAEQYF
TRBV29-1,TRBD2,TRBJ2-1,NA,TGCAGCGTTGTGTCCGGGGGGGCCAACAATGAGCAGTTCTTC,CSVVSGGANNEQFF
TRBV6-5,TRBD1,TRBJ2-7,few,TGTGCCAGCAGTTACTCGTTGGGACAGAGCTCCTACGAGCAGTACTTC,CASSYSLGQSSYEQYF
TRBV5-1,TRBD1,TRBJ1-5,few,TGCGCCAGCAGCTTGGGGGGACAGGTCTATAATCAGCCCCAGCATTTT,CASSLGGQVYNQPQHF
TRBV20-1,TRBD2,TRBJ2-7,NA,TGCAGTGCTAGAGATCGGAGCGGGGGGGTCTACGAGCAGTACTTC,CSARDRSGGVYEQYF
TRBV20-1,NA,TRBJ1-4,NA,TGCAGTGCTAGATCTTTCGGAACTAATGAAAAACTGTTTTTT,CSARSFGTNEKLFF
TRBV6-2/TRBV6-3,NA,TRBJ2-6,many,TGTGCCAGCAGTTACCGGAAGTCTGGGGCCAACGTCCTGACTTTC,CASSYRKSGANVLTF
TRBV5-4,TRBD1,TRBJ2-1,NA,TGTGCCAGCACTTCTGGCAGGGGGCGCCCCTACAATGAGCAGTTCTTC,CASTSGRGRPYNEQFF
TRBV7-9,NA,TRBJ1-5,NA,TGTGCCAGCAGCGCAAACCCGGGGTCCCATAGCAATCAGCCCCAGCATTTT,CASSANPGSHSNQPQHF
TRBV4-1,TRBD2,TRBJ2-1,NA,TGCGCCAGCAGCTTTCTGGGACTAGCCTATGAGCAGTTCTTC,CASSFLGLAYEQFF
TRBV12-3/TRBV12-4,NA,TRBJ2-1,once,TGTGCCAGCAGTTTAGGGGGACTGGCCCACAATGAGCAGTTCTTC,CASSLGGLAHNEQFF
TRBV11-2,TRBD2,TRBJ2-2,NA,TGTGCCAGCAGCTTAGAACCTAGCGGGAGGGCCGGGGAGCTGTTTTTT,CASSLEPSGRAGELFF
TRBV28,TRBD2,TRBJ2-3,NA,TGTGCCAGCAGCCTTGGGACTAGCGGGAGGGCCGGGACAGATACGCAGTATTTT,CASSLGTSGRAGTDTQYF
TRBV20-1,TRBD1,TRBJ1-2,few,TGCAGTGCTGTCGACAGGGAAGACTATGGCTACACCTTC,CSAVDREDYGYTF
TRBV12-3/TRBV12-4,TRBD2,TRBJ2-3,NA,TGTGCCAGCACGCGTTTCGGGGGGAATGGGGATACGCAGTATTTT,CASTRFGGNGDTQYF
TRBV6-5,NA,TRBJ1-2,NA,TGTGCCAGCAGTTACCAGGGACACCCTAACTATGGCTACACCTTC,CASSYQGHPNYGYTF
TRBV28,TRBD1,TRBJ2-1,NA,TGTGCCAGCAGTTACCGACAGGGGCCCAACAATGAGCAGTTCTTC,CASSYRQGPNNEQFF
TRBV20-1,NA,TRBJ2-3,NA,TGCAGTGCTAGATACGGGAGAGGCGTAGATACGCAGTATTTT,CSARYGRGVDTQYF
TRBV4-1,NA,TRBJ2-7,few,TGCGCCAGCAGCGATAGGGAGGCAGCCCCTACCGAGCAGTACTTC,CASSDREAAPTEQYF
TRBV6-1,NA,TRBJ1-1,few,TGTGCCAGCACGGTAAGGAACACTGAAGCTTTCTTT,CASTVRNTEAFF
TRBV10-3,TRBD1,TRBJ2-1,few,TGTGCCATCAGTGCGTATCAGGGGGTAGAAAATGAGCAGTTCTTC,CAISAYQGVENEQFF
TRBV29-1,NA,TRBJ2-1,NA,TGCAGCGTTGAGACTAGTACGAGCTCCTACAATGAGCAGTTCTTC,CSVETSTSSYNEQFF
TRBV5-1,NA,TRBJ1-2,NA,TGCGCCAGCAGCTTGCAGCCATCTAACTATGGCTACACCTTC,CASSLQPSNYGYTF
TRBV29-1,TRBD2,TRBJ2-1,few,TGCAGCGTGGTTGGGACTAGCGGGAAATACAATGAGCGGTTCTTC,CSVVGTSGKYNERFF
TRBV12-5,NA,TRBJ2-3,NA,TGTGCTAGTGGTTTGGTACAGGGCGGCGGGACAGATACGCAGTATTTT,CASGLVQGGGTDTQYF
TRBV20-1,NA,TRBJ2-3,NA,TGCAGTGCTAGACTAACGGGTGCGCAGTATTTT,CSARLTGAQYF
TRBV10-2,NA,TRBJ2-1,NA,TGCGCCAGCTCCGACCTACTAGCAACCTCGAGGAATGAGCAGTTCTTC,CASSDLLATSRNEQFF
TRBV29-1,TRBD2,TRBJ2-1,few,TGCAGCGTTGCCCCGGGGGGGTCCTCTACAATCAATGAGCAGTTCTTC,CSVAPGGSSTINEQFF
TRBV5-1,NA,TRBJ1-4,NA,TGCGCCAGCAGAGCCCCGGGGTCAACTAATGAAAAACTGTTTTTT,CASRAPGSTNEKLFF
TRBV7-3,NA,TRBJ2-5,NA,TGTGCCAGCAGTTTTAGTACCTGGGAGACCCAGTACTTC,CASSFSTWETQYF
TRBV5-1,TRBD2,TRBJ2-7,many,TGCGCCAGCAGCACTGGTGCGGGGGGGAACTCCTACGAGCAGTACTTC,CASSTGAGGNSYEQYF
TRBV27,NA,TRBJ2-3,NA,TGTGCCAGCAGGGCCTTTGGGGGCACAGATACGCAGTATTTT,CASRAFGGTDTQYF
TRBV7-2,NA,TRBJ2-2,NA,TGTGCCAGCAGCGCCCCTCCCAACGCCGGGGAGCTGTTTTTT,CASSAPPNAGELFF
TRBV29-1,NA,TRBJ2-7,NA,TGCAGCGCTTGGGGAGGAGTTGGGGCGGTGTCCTACGAGCAGTACTTC,CSAWGGVGAVSYEQYF